This is a list of T cell receptor beta chains from one sample in a study of graft-versus-host responses after intestinal transplantation. Clones were read by immunoSEQ multiplex PCR, and TCRdb kept only the in-frame ones, dropping some. The profile shows more than 95,000 clones, about 90% of them singletons. These TCRs' antigens remain unknown. The sequencing here drew on unstimulated CD4+ T cells sorted from spleen or lymph node cells, taken before intestinal transplant. All receptors derive from a human donor who received an intestinal transplant. CDR3s include the opening cysteine and the closing phenylalanine or tryptophan. A D gene is named only where the DNA matches it firmly. Expanded clones are given a class, and other clones once, few, many or no size at all.

CSARHRAEQYF | TGCAGTGCTAGGCACAGGGCCGAGCAGTACTTC | NA | TRBJ2-7 | TRBV20-1 | NA
CASTLGGKDEKLFF | TGTGCCAGCACCCTGGGGGGGAAAGATGAAAAACTGTTTTTT | NA | TRBJ1-4 | TRBV7-2 | NA
CASSLSGGETQYF | TGCGCCAGCAGCTTAAGCGGGGGAGAGACCCAGTACTTC | NA | TRBJ2-5 | TRBV5-1 | TRBD2
CASSLEIGAFGRTGELFF | TGTGCCAGCAGCTTAGAGATCGGAGCTTTCGGTCGCACCGGGGAGCTGTTTTTT | NA | TRBJ2-2 | TRBV7-6 | NA
CASSFRENTEAFF | TGTGCCAGCAGCTTTCGTGAGAACACTGAAGCTTTCTTT | NA | TRBJ1-1 | TRBV7-9 | NA
CASSEEPGGSYEQYF | TGTGCCAGCAGTGAGGAACCAGGGGGTTCCTACGAGCAGTACTTC | NA | TRBJ2-7 | TRBV6-1 | TRBD1
CASSPSPFPAGGPEQYF | TGTGCCAGCAGCCCGAGCCCATTTCCGGCGGGGGGGCCCGAGCAGTACTTC | NA | TRBJ2-7 | TRBV11-2 | TRBD2
CASSLGPTGGRTEAFF | TGTGCCAGCAGCTTAGGACCTACAGGGGGAAGGACTGAAGCTTTCTTT | NA | TRBJ1-1 | TRBV11-2 | TRBD1
CAISAGGMETQYF | TGTGCCATCAGTGCAGGGGGCATGGAGACCCAGTACTTC | NA | TRBJ2-5 | TRBV10-3 | TRBD1
CASSLGRDTQYF | TGTGCCAGCAGCTTAGGAAGAGATACGCAGTATTTT | NA | TRBJ2-3 | TRBV5-4 | NA
CASSAGLAYYNEQFF | TGTGCCAGCAGCGCGGGACTAGCGTACTACAATGAGCAGTTCTTC | NA | TRBJ2-1 | TRBV7-3 | TRBD2
CASSELGEKLFF | TGTGCCAGCAGTGAACTCGGAGAAAAACTGTTTTTT | NA | TRBJ1-4 | TRBV6-1 | NA
CASSQGVSPLHF | TGTGCCAGCAGCCAAGGGGTTTCACCCCTCCACTTT | NA | TRBJ1-6 | TRBV5-4 | NA
CASSYSSTGTRNEQFF | TGTGCCAGCAGTTACTCATCGACCGGGACACGGAATGAGCAGTTCTTC | NA | TRBJ2-1 | TRBV6-6 | NA
CASGTPTFDTQYF | TGCGCCAGCGGAACCCCGACGTTCGATACGCAGTATTTT | NA | TRBJ2-3 | TRBV10-2 | NA
CASSATSGARETQYF | TGCGCCAGCAGCGCGACTAGCGGGGCCAGGGAGACCCAGTACTTC | NA | TRBJ2-5 | TRBV5-1 | TRBD2
CATSRRGEGTYEQYF | TGTGCCACCAGCAGAAGAGGTGAAGGAACCTACGAGCAGTACTTC | NA | TRBJ2-7 | TRBV15 | NA
CASSLTSFQETQYF | TGTGCCAGCAGCTTAACTAGCTTCCAAGAGACCCAGTACTTC | NA | TRBJ2-5 | TRBV7-2 | NA
CASSLDSGNFNQPQHF | TGTGCCAGCAGCCTAGATTCGGGGAACTTCAATCAGCCCCAGCATTTT | NA | TRBJ1-5 | TRBV7-9 | NA
CASRRGESSYNEQFF | TGTGCCAGCAGGCGGGGGGAAAGCTCCTACAATGAGCAGTTCTTC | NA | TRBJ2-1 | TRBV6-6 | TRBD2
CASSYAVQGAYGYTF | TGTGCCAGCAGTTACGCGGTACAGGGAGCCTATGGCTACACCTTC | NA | TRBJ1-2 | TRBV6-5 | NA
CASSPAGAETQYF | TGTGCCAGCTCACCTGCTGGGGCAGAGACCCAGTACTTC | NA | TRBJ2-5 | TRBV18 | NA
CASDVPQGPGPQHF | TGTGCCAGCGACGTCCCCCAGGGTCCAGGGCCCCAGCATTTT | NA | TRBJ1-5 | TRBV6-5 | NA
CASSFSRDRVQHF | TGTGCCAGCAGCTTCAGTAGGGACAGGGTCCAGCATTTT | NA | TRBJ1-5 | TRBV2 | TRBD1
CASSLPGGPNTEAFF | TGTGCCAGCAGTTTGCCCGGGGGGCCGAACACTGAAGCTTTCTTT | NA | TRBJ1-1 | TRBV28 | NA
CASSFLTGGPYEQYF | TGCGCCAGCAGCTTCCTCACAGGGGGTCCCTACGAGCAGTACTTC | NA | TRBJ2-7 | TRBV5-1 | TRBD1
CASAEKASGNTIYF | TGTGCCAGCGCGGAAAAAGCCTCTGGAAACACCATATATTTT | NA | TRBJ1-3 | TRBV6-1 | NA
CASSMGPNEKLFF | TGTGCCAGCAGTATGGGGCCTAATGAAAAACTGTTTTTT | NA | TRBJ1-4 | TRBV7-2 | NA
CASSRGADEKLFF | TGTGCCAGCAGCCGGGGGGCAGATGAAAAACTGTTTTTT | NA | TRBJ1-4 | TRBV2 | NA
CASGLSQGAYEQYF | TGTGCTAGTGGTTTGTCACAGGGGGCCTACGAGCAGTACTTC | NA | TRBJ2-7 | TRBV12-5 | TRBD1
CASSYGGPPSGAFF | TGTGCCAGCAGTTACGGGGGGCCGCCTAGTGGAGCTTTCTTT | NA | TRBJ1-1 | TRBV6-6 | NA
CASSVRQDYNEQFF | TGTGCCAGCAGCGTAAGACAGGACTACAATGAGCAGTTCTTC | NA | TRBJ2-1 | TRBV2 | NA
CASRGATNEKLFF | TGCGCCAGCAGGGGTGCCACTAATGAAAAACTGTTTTTT | NA | TRBJ1-4 | TRBV5-1 | NA
CASSAGGGEVQFF | TGTGCCAGCAGCGCGGGCGGGGGTGAGGTGCAGTTCTTC | NA | TRBJ2-1 | TRBV9 | TRBD2
CASSRQLGGQPQHF | TGTGCCAGCTCGAGACAACTTGGGGGTCAGCCCCAGCATTTT | NA | TRBJ1-5 | TRBV6-5 | NA
CASSFGTGGLDEQFF | TGCGCCAGCAGCTTCGGGACAGGGGGCTTAGATGAGCAGTTCTTC | NA | TRBJ2-1 | TRBV5-1 | TRBD1
CASRPTEYSNQPQHF | TGTGCCAGCAGACCGACAGAGTATAGCAATCAGCCCCAGCATTTT | NA | TRBJ1-5 | TRBV6-5 | NA
CASSLTGQVGETQYF | TGCGCCAGCAGCTTGACGGGACAAGTAGGGGAGACCCAGTACTTC | NA | TRBJ2-5 | TRBV5-1 | NA
CASSPGARTHYEQYF | TGTGCCAGCAGCCCCGGGGCCCGAACCCACTACGAGCAGTACTTC | once | TRBJ2-7 | TRBV5-5 | NA
CATSRDVGVSSYEQYF | TGTGCCACCAGCAGAGATGTCGGGGTGTCCTCCTACGAGCAGTACTTC | NA | TRBJ2-7 | TRBV15 | NA
CSASKELAQYF | TGCAGTGCTAGTAAAGAGCTCGCGCAGTACTTC | NA | TRBJ2-7 | TRBV20-1 | NA
CASSPQTGDTQYF | TGCGCCAGCAGTCCTCAAACAGGAGATACGCAGTATTTT | NA | TRBJ2-3 | TRBV4-1 | NA
CASSLVEQETQYF | TGTGCCAGCAGCTTGGTGGAGCAAGAGACCCAGTACTTC | NA | TRBJ2-5 | TRBV5-4 | NA
CASSPGLNTGELFF | TGTGCCAGCAGCCCGGGACTCAACACCGGGGAGCTGTTTTTT | few | TRBJ2-2 | TRBV2 | NA
CASSTLTGNYGYTF | TGTGCCAGCAGCACCTTGACAGGGAACTATGGCTACACCTTC | NA | TRBJ1-2 | TRBV5-5 | TRBD1
CASSLEGGVHYEQYF | TGTGCCAGCAGCTTAGAGGGGGGTGTCCACTACGAGCAGTACTTC | NA | TRBJ2-7 | TRBV7-6 | NA
CASSWAGEGANVLTF | TGCGCCAGCAGTTGGGCCGGTGAGGGGGCCAACGTCCTGACTTTC | NA | TRBJ2-6 | TRBV5-1 | NA
CASSLTRLASSYEQYF | TGTGCCAGCAGCTTAACCCGGCTAGCGAGCTCCTACGAGCAGTACTTC | NA | TRBJ2-7 | TRBV11-2 | NA
CAIGQGRRCTEAFF | TGTGCCATCGGACAGGGTAGGCGGTGCACTGAAGCTTTCTTT | NA | TRBJ1-1 | TRBV6-4 | TRBD1
CASSIMAGGEAFF | TGTGCCAGTAGTATTATGGCAGGGGGTGAAGCTTTCTTT | NA | TRBJ1-1 | TRBV19 | TRBD1